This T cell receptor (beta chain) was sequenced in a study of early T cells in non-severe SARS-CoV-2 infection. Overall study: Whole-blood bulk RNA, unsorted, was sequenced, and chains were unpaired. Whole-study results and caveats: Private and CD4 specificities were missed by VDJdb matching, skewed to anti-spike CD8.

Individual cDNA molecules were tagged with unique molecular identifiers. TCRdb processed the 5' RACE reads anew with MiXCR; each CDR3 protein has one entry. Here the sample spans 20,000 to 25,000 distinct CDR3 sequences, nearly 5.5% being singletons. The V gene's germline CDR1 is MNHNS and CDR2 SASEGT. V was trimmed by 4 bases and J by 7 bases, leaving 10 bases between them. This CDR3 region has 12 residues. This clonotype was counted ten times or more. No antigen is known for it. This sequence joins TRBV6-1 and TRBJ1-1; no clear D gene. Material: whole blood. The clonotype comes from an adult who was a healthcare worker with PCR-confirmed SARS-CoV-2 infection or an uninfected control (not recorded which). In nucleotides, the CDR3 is TGTGCCAGCAGTGTCATTACGGTTGAAGCTTTCTTT. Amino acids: CASSVITVEAFF.